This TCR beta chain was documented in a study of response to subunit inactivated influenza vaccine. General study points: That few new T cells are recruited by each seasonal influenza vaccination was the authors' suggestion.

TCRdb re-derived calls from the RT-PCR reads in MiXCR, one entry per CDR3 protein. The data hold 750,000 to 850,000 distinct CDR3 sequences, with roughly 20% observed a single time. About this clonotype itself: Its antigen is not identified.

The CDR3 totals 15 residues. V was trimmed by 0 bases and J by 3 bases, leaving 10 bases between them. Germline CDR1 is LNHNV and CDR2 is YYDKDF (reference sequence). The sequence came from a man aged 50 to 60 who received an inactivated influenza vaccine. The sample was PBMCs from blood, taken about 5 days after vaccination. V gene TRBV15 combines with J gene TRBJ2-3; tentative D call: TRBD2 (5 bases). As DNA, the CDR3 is TGTGCCACCAGCAGAGATATGGGAGCGACAGATACGCAGTATTTT. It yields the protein CATSRDMGATDTQYF.